Listed below are T cell receptor beta chains from one sample, sequenced in a study of blood T cells in healthy people across ages. MiXCR, applied by TCRdb to the 5' RACE reads, yields one record per CDR3 protein. Of 500,000 to 550,000 distinct CDR3 sequences in the sample, approximately 25% were seen once. The sample was also linked to a second study, of T cells of mothers and their children.

Sequenced: blood. The source is a boy aged 10-17 years in good health. CDR3s include the opening cysteine and the closing phenylalanine or tryptophan. A D gene is named only where the DNA matches it firmly. Size values are once, few and many counts, or a class for expanded clones, and some rows have none.

d_call	v_call	j_call	clone_size	cdr3_aa	cdr3_nt
TRBD2	TRBV6-6	TRBJ2-7	few	CASSYFSGSSNEQYF	TGTGCCAGCAGTTATTTTAGCGGGAGTTCAAACGAGCAGTACTTC
TRBD1	TRBV9	TRBJ2-3	-	CASSVASGGRTDTQYF	TGTGCCAGCAGCGTAGCCTCAGGGGGCCGCACAGATACGCAGTATTTT
TRBD1	TRBV6-2/TRBV6-3	TRBJ2-7	-	CASRDRGTGEQYF	TGTGCCAGCAGAGACAGGGGGACGGGCGAGCAGTACTTC
TRBD1	TRBV28	TRBJ1-4	few	CASSLRQGEEKLFF	TGTGCCAGCAGTCTCCGACAGGGGGAGGAAAAACTGTTTTTT
-	TRBV5-5	TRBJ2-5	few	CASSLGLVGWETQYF	TGTGCCAGCAGCTTGGGTCTGGTAGGGTGGGAGACCCAGTACTTC
-	TRBV7-2	TRBJ2-7	many	CASSLVLAGPYEQYF	TGTGCCAGCAGCTTAGTTTTGGCAGGACCCTACGAGCAGTACTTC
-	TRBV20-1	TRBJ2-7	-	CSARPTATSYEQYF	TGCAGTGCTAGGCCGACTGCGACTTCCTACGAGCAGTACTTC
-	TRBV7-2	TRBJ1-2	-	CASSLDHGNYGYTF	TGTGCCAGCAGCTTAGATCACGGAAACTATGGCTACACCTTC
-	TRBV7-9	TRBJ1-2	once	CASSPGGHYGYTF	TGTGCCAGCAGCCCCGGGGGACACTATGGCTACACCTTC
-	TRBV18	TRBJ2-1	few	CASSPLRDIYNEQFF	TGTGCCAGCTCACCACTCCGGGACATCTACAATGAGCAGTTCTTC
-	TRBV7-3	TRBJ2-1	few	CASSDVPGSYNEQFF	TGTGCCAGCAGCGATGTACCGGGGTCCTACAATGAGCAGTTCTTC
TRBD2	TRBV6-4	TRBJ2-1	-	CASSDSGEGINNEQFF	TGTGCCAGCAGTGACTCCGGGGAGGGGATTAACAATGAGCAGTTCTTC
-	TRBV9	TRBJ1-1	-	CASSGRNTEAFF	TGTGCCAGCAGCGGACGGAACACTGAAGCTTTCTTT
-	TRBV7-9	TRBJ1-2	few	CASSLVSVYGYTF	TGTGCCAGCAGCTTAGTGTCAGTCTATGGCTACACCTTC
TRBD2	TRBV4-3	TRBJ2-5	many	CASSQDAGLAWETQYF	TGCGCCAGCAGCCAAGATGCAGGACTAGCATGGGAGACCCAGTACTTC
TRBD2	TRBV7-2	TRBJ2-1	-	CASSSRTSGIREQFF	TGTGCCAGCAGCTCCCGGACTAGCGGGATAAGGGAGCAGTTCTTC
TRBD1	TRBV6-5	TRBJ1-2	-	CASNPRTGKSYGYTF	TGTGCCAGCAACCCTCGGACAGGGAAGAGTTATGGCTACACCTTC
TRBD2	TRBV6-1	TRBJ2-5	-	CASTRTSQETQYF	TGTGCCAGCACGAGGACTAGTCAAGAAACCCAGTACTTC
-	TRBV7-8	TRBJ2-1	few	CASSYGPANEQFF	TGTGCCAGCAGCTACGGGCCCGCTAATGAGCAGTTCTTC
TRBD1	TRBV7-2	TRBJ1-3	-	CASSLDARGPNRGNTIYF	TGTGCCAGCAGCTTAGATGCCAGGGGGCCGAACCGTGGAAACACCATATATTTT
-	TRBV7-3	TRBJ2-1	few	CASSSTPLPYNEQFF	TGTGCCAGCAGCTCGACTCCTTTGCCCTACAATGAGCAGTTCTTC
TRBD1	TRBV18	TRBJ1-4	-	CASSPNGQGDKLFF	TGTGCCAGCTCACCAAACGGACAGGGGGATAAACTGTTTTTT
-	TRBV6-1	TRBJ2-7	few	CASSAAQGYEQYF	TGTGCCAGCAGTGCGGCCCAGGGTTACGAGCAGTACTTC
-	TRBV20-1	TRBJ2-3	-	CSARSSPADTQYF	TGCAGTGCTAGATCTTCCCCCGCAGATACGCAGTATTTT
-	TRBV6-6	TRBJ2-7	-	CASNPGGLTYEQYF	TGTGCCAGCAACCCTGGCGGGCTTACCTACGAGCAGTACTTC
TRBD1	TRBV4-3	TRBJ1-1	-	CASSQEGGRGHHYTEAFF	TGCGCCAGCAGCCAAGAGGGGGGCAGGGGGCATCATTACACTGAAGCTTTCTTT
TRBD2	TRBV20-1	TRBJ2-1	few	CSASGGASGGSYNEQFF	TGCAGTGCTAGCGGGGGAGCTAGCGGGGGCTCCTACAATGAGCAGTTCTTC
-	TRBV29-1	TRBJ2-7	few	CSVEDRPYEQYF	TGCAGCGTTGAAGATCGTCCCTACGAGCAGTACTTC
-	TRBV4-3	TRBJ1-2	-	CASSQVSGPSYYGYTF	TGCGCCAGCAGCCAAGTCTCGGGCCCCAGCTACTATGGCTACACCTTC
-	TRBV4-3	TRBJ2-7	few	CASSQNPQGENEQYF	TGCGCCAGCAGCCAAAATCCGCAGGGAGAGAACGAGCAGTACTTC
TRBD2	TRBV13	TRBJ2-5	-	CASSASGGSQETQYF	TGTGCCAGCAGCGCTAGCGGGGGGAGCCAAGAGACCCAGTACTTC
-	TRBV7-9	TRBJ2-5	-	CASSLGAQGPRETQYF	TGTGCCAGCAGCTTAGGAGCACAGGGCCCTCGAGAGACCCAGTACTTC
TRBD2	TRBV12-3/TRBV12-4	TRBJ2-3	-	CASSWRLAGVGDTQYF	TGTGCCAGCAGTTGGAGACTAGCGGGAGTAGGAGATACGCAGTATTTT
-	TRBV20-1	TRBJ1-4	-	CSARITGGFNEKLFF	TGCAGTGCCCGAATAACCGGGGGCTTTAATGAAAAACTGTTTTTT
-	TRBV11-3	TRBJ2-7	few	CASSTDDYEQYF	TGTGCCAGCAGCACCGATGACTACGAGCAGTACTTC
TRBD1	TRBV28	TRBJ1-6	many	CASILRDRINSPLHF	TGTGCCAGCATCCTCCGGGACAGGATAAATTCACCCCTCCACTTT
-	TRBV27	TRBJ2-5	-	CASSLSSGYETQYF	TGTGCCAGCAGTTTATCGTCAGGGTACGAGACCCAGTACTTC
-	TRBV20-1	TRBJ2-5	few	CSEEGMGESLETQYF	TGCAGTGAAGAGGGCATGGGGGAGAGCCTCGAGACCCAGTACTTC
TRBD1	TRBV25-1	TRBJ2-7	few	CASGGSQGAKEQYF	TGTGCCAGCGGGGGATCGCAGGGGGCCAAAGAGCAGTACTTC
TRBD2	TRBV29-1	TRBJ2-7	many	CSVGEGSGYEQYF	TGCAGCGTTGGGGAGGGTAGCGGCTACGAGCAGTACTTC
TRBD1	TRBV5-1	TRBJ1-1	-	CASSRDREAEAFF	TGCGCCAGCAGCCGGGACAGGGAAGCTGAAGCTTTCTTT
-	TRBV20-1	TRBJ2-5	-	CSARTRVRQQYF	TGCAGTGCTAGGACCAGGGTTCGGCAGCAGTACTTC
-	TRBV21-1	TRBJ2-1	many	CASSRPGPRTGNEQFF	TGTGCCAGCAGCCGCCCCGGGCCTCGGACTGGGAATGAGCAGTTCTTC
-	TRBV7-2	TRBJ2-3	-	CASSSGLLVTDTQYF	TGTGCCAGCAGCTCGGGACTCCTAGTCACAGATACGCAGTATTTT
-	TRBV7-6	TRBJ2-1	-	CASSPAGVNEQFF	TGTGCCAGCAGCCCAGCTGGTGTGAATGAGCAGTTCTTC
TRBD1	TRBV29-1	TRBJ2-7	-	CSVGTGFNEQYF	TGCAGCGTAGGGACAGGGTTCAACGAGCAGTACTTC
-	TRBV6-5	TRBJ2-5	few	CASSPVASSGAETQYF	TGTGCCAGCAGCCCCGTCGCATCTTCGGGGGCAGAGACCCAGTACTTC
-	TRBV28	TRBJ1-6	-	CASRTPGSDSPLHF	TGTGCCAGCCGGACTCCCGGTTCTGATTCACCCCTCCACTTT
TRBD1	TRBV4-3	TRBJ1-6	few	CASSQDLKGAYSPLHF	TGCGCCAGCAGCCAAGATCTGAAGGGGGCATATTCACCCCTCCACTTT
-	TRBV2	TRBJ2-2	-	CASSAYGSGELFF	TGTGCCAGCAGTGCATATGGGAGCGGGGAGCTGTTTTTT
-	TRBV6-6	TRBJ1-2	-	CASSINPFSNYGYTF	TGTGCCAGCAGTATAAACCCCTTTTCCAACTATGGCTACACCTTC
TRBD1	TRBV7-9	TRBJ2-1	few	CASSARRDRQFF	TGTGCCAGCAGCGCGCGACGGGACAGGCAGTTCTTC
TRBD2	TRBV7-9	TRBJ2-3	few	CASNLPSGASVDTQYF	TGTGCCAGCAACCTCCCTAGCGGGGCCTCGGTAGATACGCAGTATTTT